The following is a T cell receptor beta chain sequence with its context. Its specific antigen is unknown. It has no much larger one-base neighbor in the sample; base qualities were not kept. This sample was taken from a study of T-cell reconstitution after alpha-beta-depleted transplantation in children (dated by TCRdb to the mid-2010s). About the study as a whole: T-cell immune reconstitution after TCRalphabeta/CD19-depleted allogeneic hematopoietic cell transplantation in children was quantitatively tracked in the study by means of TCR repertoire profiling.

The CDR3 covers 13 residues, taking in both the cysteine and the phenylalanine. Just the 39-base CDR3 DNA is kept, in frame starting at base 1. Trimming removed 6 bases from V and 5 bases from J; the gene matches leave 4 bases unexplained. The library was produced with PCR. Instrument used: Illumina HiSeq 2500. Molecular barcoding was employed in the preparation of TCR libraries, with unique molecular identifiers being used to normalize TCRbeta repertoire quantification. TCRdb itself trimmed the public reads at Q25 with fastp, ran MiXCR and retained productive beta chains. Each CDR3 protein gets just one entry, which takes the most common genes and DNA from the rows behind it. Within this sample are hundreds of thousands of distinct CDR3 sequences, with approximately 15% of them counted one time only. Around 0.96% of the sample is held by the ten biggest clonotypes.

Sequences were derived from PBMCs from the stem cell graft donor, sampled from the stem cell graft. The TCR was taken from a human donor who donated a stem cell graft to a child with acute myeloid leukemia. Recombination connected TRBV23-1 to TRBJ2-1; 7 bases in between match TRBD1. TRBV23-1 falls under the ORF class, with uncertain function. The DNA sequence reads TGCGCCAGCAGACCCGACAGGGACAATGAGCAGTTCTTC. Translation gives CASRPDRDNEQFF.